The 5 T cell receptor beta chains below come from one sample, sequenced in a study of shared clonotypes between healthy human individuals. Data came from immunoSEQ multiplex PCR; TCRdb stores just in-frame clones and leaves some out. The sample consists of roughly 1,600,000 clones, about 98.5% of them appearing once. The material sequenced was naive CD4+ T cells sorted from blood. Subset denoted: CD45RA+ positively selected. These receptors all come from a man aged 25 to 40 in good health.

The V and J genes are TRBV5-4 and TRBJ2-7; the D is unclear. CDR3 length: 16 amino acids. V lost 4 bases, J lost 3 bases, and 20 bases lay in between. Germline V lookup: CDR1 SGHNT, CDR2 YYREEE (reference sequence). DNA of the CDR3: TGTGCCAGCAGCCCGCCCCCGTCCCAAACTAACTACGAGCAGTACTTC. Translation gives CASSPPPSQTNYEQYF. The complete variable domain, with remaining parts taken from reference TRBV5-4 and TRBJ2-7, reads ETGVTQSPTHLIKTRGQQVTLRCSSQSGHNTVSWYQQALGQGPQFIFQYYREEENGRGNFPPRFSGLQFPNYSSELNVNALELDDSALYLCASSPPPSQTNYEQYFGPGTRLTVT.

The genes are TRBV2 and TRBJ2-3; tentatively, D is TRBD2 (5 bases). The CDR3 contains 14 residues. V was trimmed by 3 bases and J by 4 bases, leaving 11 bases between them. Per the germline V gene, CDR1 is SNHLY and CDR2 is FYNNEI. CDR3 bases: TGTGCCAGCAGTGAGACGACCGGGGCAGATACGCAGTATTTT. It codes for CASSETTGADTQYF. The full variable domain, completed using reference TRBV2 and TRBJ2-3, is EPEVTQTPSHQVTQMGQEVILRCVPISNHLYFYWYRQILGQKVEFLVSFYNNEISEKSEIFDDQFSVERPDGSNFTLKIRSTKLEDSAMYFCASSETTGADTQYFGPGTRLTVL.

The chain joins TRBV7-2 to TRBJ2-3; the D gene is possibly TRBD1 (6 bases). Trimming took off 4 bases at V and 1 base at J, with 12 bases between the two ends. The CDR3 has 15 residues. Germline V gene lookup returns CDR1 SGHTA and CDR2 FQGNSA. CDR3 sequence: CASSSQGLGTDTQYF. DNA for the CDR3: TGTGCCAGCAGCTCTCAGGGGTTGGGCACAGATACGCAGTATTTT.

The chain recombines TRBV5-1 with TRBJ2-2; tentatively, D is TRBD1 or TRBD2 (5 bases each). V was clipped by 2 bases and J by 4 bases, with 9 bases between them. The germline gives CDR1 SGHRS, CDR2 YFSETQ. The CDR3 is 14 residues long. The chain's CDR3 is CASSLRGPTGELFF. The CDR3 DNA is TGCGCCAGCAGCTTAAGGGGACCCACCGGGGAGCTGTTTTTT.

The chain combines TRBV5-6 with TRBJ1-1; D unclear. The V end lost 1 base, the J end lost 12 bases, and 16 bases lay between the germline ends. Germline V gene data show CDR1 as SGHDT and CDR2 as YYEEEE. The CDR3 extends over 13 amino acids. The DNA of the CDR3 is TGTGCCAGCAGCTTGAGATCTGAGGGAATTCCTTTCTTT. Its translation: CASSLRSEGIPFF.